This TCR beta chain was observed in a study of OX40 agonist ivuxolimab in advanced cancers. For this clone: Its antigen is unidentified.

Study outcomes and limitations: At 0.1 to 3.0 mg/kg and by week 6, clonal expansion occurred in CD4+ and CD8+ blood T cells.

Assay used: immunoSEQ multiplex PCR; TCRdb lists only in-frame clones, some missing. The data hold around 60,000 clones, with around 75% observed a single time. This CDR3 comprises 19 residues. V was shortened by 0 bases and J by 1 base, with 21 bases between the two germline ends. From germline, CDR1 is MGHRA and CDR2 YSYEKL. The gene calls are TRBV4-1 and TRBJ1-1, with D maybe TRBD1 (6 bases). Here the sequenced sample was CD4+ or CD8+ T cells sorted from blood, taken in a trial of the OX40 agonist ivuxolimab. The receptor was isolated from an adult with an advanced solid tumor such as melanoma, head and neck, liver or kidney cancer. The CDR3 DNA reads TGCGCCAGCAGCCAAGATGCGGAAAGGGGGATTGAAAAGAACACTGAAGCTTTCTTT. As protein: CASSQDAERGIEKNTEAFF.